The rows below give T cell receptor beta chains drawn from one sample of a study of human T cells and chemical hapten exposure. TCRdb reprocessed the RACE reads with MiXCR, giving one entry per CDR3 protein. The table lists about 380,000 distinct CDR3 sequences, about 4.4% of them singletons. The sample consisted of whole blood, taken in connection with sensitization to the hapten diphenylcyclopropenone (DPC). Receptors were obtained from a woman between 50 and 59 years old with alopecia areata. Some clones in this sample may be carry-over from other donors' samples. CDR3s include the opening cysteine and the closing phenylalanine or tryptophan. D genes are given only for firm matches. Not every row has a clone size; where given, it reads once, few, many or a size class.

J gene | V gene | clone size | D gene | CDR3 DNA | CDR3 protein
TRBJ2-3 | TRBV20-1 | few | TRBD1 | TGCAGTGCTGAAGTAACCGGGACAGGGTTCACAGATACGCAGTATTTT | CSAEVTGTGFTDTQYF
TRBJ1-1 | TRBV28 | many | TRBD1 | TGTGCCAGCAGTGAACAGGGGGCCTGGACTGAAGCTTTCTTT | CASSEQGAWTEAFF
TRBJ1-6 | TRBV27 | many | NA | TGTGCCAGCAGTTTTCAGGCGGCAGGGGTCTCTTCACCCCTCCACTTT | CASSFQAAGVSSPLHF
TRBJ2-4 | TRBV2 | few | TRBD1 | TGTGCCAGCAACTTGACGGGACAGGGATGGCACATTCAGTACTTC | CASNLTGQGWHIQYF
TRBJ1-1 | TRBV20-1 | NA | TRBD1 | TGCAGTGCTCGACGGACAGGGGGCTGGGGCACTGAAGCTTTCTTT | CSARRTGGWGTEAFF
TRBJ1-2 | TRBV6-2/TRBV6-3 | many | NA | TGTGCCAGCACTACATTACAGGAGATAACTAACTATGGCTACACCTTC | CASTTLQEITNYGYTF
TRBJ2-2 | TRBV3-1 | few | NA | TGTGCCAGCAGCCAAGGGGGCGGAGCTAACACCGGGGAGCTGTTTTTT | CASSQGGGANTGELFF
TRBJ1-6 | TRBV5-1 | many | TRBD1 | TGCGCCAGCAGCCCAGGGGGCCTCCTCTCCTATAATTCACCCCTCCACTTT | CASSPGGLLSYNSPLHF
TRBJ2-7 | TRBV5-1 | few | TRBD2 | TGCGCCAGCAGCACAGGGACTAGCGGGGGGGCCTACGAGCAGTACTTC | CASSTGTSGGAYEQYF
TRBJ1-2 | TRBV4-2 | many | NA | TGTGCCAGCAGCCAAGTCGTCCCAGGGAGCCATGGCTATGGCTACACCTTC | CASSQVVPGSHGYGYTF
TRBJ2-3 | TRBV7-2 | NA | TRBD2 | TGTGCCAGCACCAAACTAGCGGGGGGCCCAGATACGCAGTATTTT | CASTKLAGGPDTQYF
TRBJ2-3 | TRBV12-3/TRBV12-4 | many | NA | TGTGCCAGCAGCTCCACGGGGGTCCCAGATACGCAGTATTTT | CASSSTGVPDTQYF
TRBJ1-2 | TRBV7-8 | NA | TRBD1 | TGTGCCAGCAGCTTAGGGCTGGACAGGGGACTCTATGGCTACACCTTC | CASSLGLDRGLYGYTF
TRBJ1-5 | TRBV6-6 | few | NA | TGTGCCAGCGGGCAACCGAGCAATCAGCCCCAGCATTTT | CASGQPSNQPQHF
TRBJ2-5 | TRBV29-1 | NA | NA | TGCAGCGTTGGGGACGGGGGATACCAAGAGACCCAGTACTTC | CSVGDGGYQETQYF
TRBJ1-1 | TRBV29-1 | many | NA | TGCAGCGGCGTACAGGAGAACACTGAAGCTTTCTTT | CSGVQENTEAFF
TRBJ2-5 | TRBV6-2/TRBV6-3 | many | TRBD1 | TGTGCCAGCAGTTACTCCCGGACAGGGGGAGCTGAGACCCAGTACTTC | CASSYSRTGGAETQYF
TRBJ2-2 | TRBV29-1 | many | NA | TGCAGCGCCACCCGACTTACTATTGGGCTCGGGGAGCTGTTTTTT | CSATRLTIGLGELFF
TRBJ1-1 | TRBV24-1 | few | NA | TGTGCCACCAGTGATTCAGGGGTTACGGGAATGAACACTGAAGCTTTCTTT | CATSDSGVTGMNTEAFF
TRBJ2-1 | TRBV28 | many | TRBD1 | TGTGCCAGCAGTACCTGGACAGGGGGTGATGAGCAGTTCTTC | CASSTWTGGDEQFF
TRBJ2-1 | TRBV4-3 | NA | TRBD2 | TGCGCCAGCAGAGTCGGACTAGCGGGAGTAGATGAGCAGTTCTTC | CASRVGLAGVDEQFF
TRBJ2-3 | TRBV6-1 | few | NA | TGTGCCAGCAGTGAAAGGCATACGCAGTATTTT | CASSERHTQYF
TRBJ2-7 | TRBV12-3/TRBV12-4 | many | TRBD2 | TGTGCCACCAGCGGGATAGACTACGAGCAGTACTTC | CATSGIDYEQYF
TRBJ2-1 | TRBV9 | many | NA | TGTGCCAGCAGCGTAAAGCAGGGACCCAATGAGCAGTTCTTC | CASSVKQGPNEQFF
TRBJ2-3 | TRBV15 | many | TRBD2 | TGTGCCACCAGCAGAGTCCAGGGCGGGGGGATCACAGATACGCAGTATTTT | CATSRVQGGGITDTQYF
TRBJ1-5 | TRBV5-1 | many | TRBD1 | TGCGCCAGCAGCTTGGGGACAGGCGATCAGCCCCAGCATTTT | CASSLGTGDQPQHF
TRBJ1-5 | TRBV7-8 | many | NA | TGTGCCAGCAGCTTCGTCGGGCAGCCCCAGCATTTT | CASSFVGQPQHF
TRBJ1-1 | TRBV6-1 | NA | TRBD1 | TGTGCCAGTCAGGGGGGGACAGGGGAATTTGGCACTGAAGCTTTCTTT | CASQGGTGEFGTEAFF
TRBJ2-3 | TRBV7-2 | few | TRBD2 | TGTGCCAGCAGCTTCCTAGCGGGGATCACAGATACGCAGTATTTT | CASSFLAGITDTQYF
TRBJ1-5 | TRBV28 | many | NA | TGTGCCAGCAGTTTTCCGGGACCCGTCGATCAGCCCCAGCATTTT | CASSFPGPVDQPQHF
TRBJ2-1 | TRBV29-1 | many | NA | TGCAGCGTTGCAGATATCCTTTTACAGGCCAATGAGCAGTTCTTC | CSVADILLQANEQFF
TRBJ2-7 | TRBV4-1 | many | NA | TGCGCCAGCAGCCAATCTTGGGGGGAATACGAGCAGTACTTC | CASSQSWGEYEQYF
TRBJ2-7 | TRBV7-9 | few | NA | TGTGCCAGCAGCTTCGCTCAAAAGGAGGAGTACTTC | CASSFAQKEEYF
TRBJ2-1 | TRBV20-1 | NA | TRBD2 | TGCAGTGCTAGAGGGGGACTAGCGGGAGGGCCGGGTGAGCAGTTCTTC | CSARGGLAGGPGEQFF
TRBJ1-1 | TRBV24-1 | many | NA | TGTGCCACCAGTGATTTAGGGGACACTGAAGCTTTCTTT | CATSDLGDTEAFF
TRBJ2-7 | TRBV15 | many | TRBD2 | TGTGCCACCAGCAGAGGGGGGACTAGTTACGAGCAGTACTTC | CATSRGGTSYEQYF
TRBJ1-5 | TRBV3-1 | NA | NA | TGTGCCAGCAGCCAGGGCGAGTTGGGCAATCAGCCCCAGCATTTT | CASSQGELGNQPQHF
TRBJ2-7 | TRBV12-3/TRBV12-4 | NA | TRBD2 | TGTGCCAGCAGTTTCGACGGGGCTAGCGGGGAACGGGAGCAGTACTTC | CASSFDGASGEREQYF
TRBJ2-7 | TRBV6-5 | many | TRBD2 | TGTGCCAGCAGTTACCGGGGGGGGCGCGAGCAGTACTTC | CASSYRGGREQYF
TRBJ2-3 | TRBV12-3/TRBV12-4 | many | TRBD2 | TGTGCCAGCAGTTTCACTAGCGGAAGCACAGATACGCAGTATTTT | CASSFTSGSTDTQYF
TRBJ1-1 | TRBV7-2 | few | NA | TGTGCCAGCAGCTTAGATGGCCAGCAAGCTTTCTTT | CASSLDGQQAFF
TRBJ2-2 | TRBV23-1 | few | TRBD1 | TGCGCCAGCAGTCTCCCGGGACAGGAGGACACCGGGGAGCTGTTTTTT | CASSLPGQEDTGELFF
TRBJ2-1 | TRBV13 | many | NA | TGTGCCAGCAGCCCTGGCGCCGCCGGCAATGAGCAGTTCTTC | CASSPGAAGNEQFF
TRBJ2-5 | TRBV21-1 | NA | NA | TGTGCCAGCAGCAGGACGACCGGGACTCCGTACCAAGAGACCCAGTACTTC | CASSRTTGTPYQETQYF